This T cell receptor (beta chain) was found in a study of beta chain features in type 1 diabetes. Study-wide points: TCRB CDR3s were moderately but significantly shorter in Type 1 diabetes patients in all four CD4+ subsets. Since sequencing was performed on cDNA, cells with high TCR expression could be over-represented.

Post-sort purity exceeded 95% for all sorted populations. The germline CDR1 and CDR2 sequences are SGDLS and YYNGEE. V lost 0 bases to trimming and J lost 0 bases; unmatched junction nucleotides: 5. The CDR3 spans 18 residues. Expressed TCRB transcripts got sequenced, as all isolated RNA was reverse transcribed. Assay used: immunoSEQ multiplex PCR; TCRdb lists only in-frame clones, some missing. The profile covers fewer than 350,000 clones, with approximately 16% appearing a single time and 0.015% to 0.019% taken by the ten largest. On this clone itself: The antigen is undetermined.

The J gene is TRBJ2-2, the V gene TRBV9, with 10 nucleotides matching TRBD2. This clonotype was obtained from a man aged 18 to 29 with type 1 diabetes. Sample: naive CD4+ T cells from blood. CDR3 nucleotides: TGTGCCAGCAGCGTAGCTACTAGCGGGGCGTCGAACACCGGGGAGCTGTTTTTT. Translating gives CASSVATSGASNTGELFF.